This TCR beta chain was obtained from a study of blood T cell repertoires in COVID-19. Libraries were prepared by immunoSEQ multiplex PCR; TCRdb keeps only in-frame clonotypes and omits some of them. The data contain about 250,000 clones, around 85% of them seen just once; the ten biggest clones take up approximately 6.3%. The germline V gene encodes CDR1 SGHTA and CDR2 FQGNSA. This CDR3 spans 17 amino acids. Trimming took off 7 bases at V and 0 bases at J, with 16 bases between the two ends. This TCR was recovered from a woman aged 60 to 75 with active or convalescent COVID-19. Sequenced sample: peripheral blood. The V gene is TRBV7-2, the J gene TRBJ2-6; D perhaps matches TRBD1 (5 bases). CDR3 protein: CASTSNGASSGANVLTF. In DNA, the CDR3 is TGTGCCAGCACCTCTAATGGGGCGTCCTCTGGGGCCAACGTCCTGACTTTC.